Shown below are 26 T cell receptor beta chains from a single sample sequenced in a study of regulatory T cells in long-lasting Graves disease. For TCR beta, libraries came from iRepertoire HTBI primers and Arm-PCR of CDR3 regions. TCRdb fed the multiplex PCR reads into MiXCR, producing one record per CDR3 protein. Found here are 700,000 or so distinct CDR3 sequences, around 30% of them singletons; the top ten hold roughly 41%. Time point reported: persistent/refractory GD, antithyroid drugs over 5 years with positive TRAb. TCR sequences were obtained from RNA taken from PBMCs. The input for sequencing was peripheral blood mononuclear cells (PBMCs), taken when the disease was refractory, from a patient treated with antithyroid drugs. Source of these receptors: a female donor with Graves disease.

The chain links TRBV6-1 to TRBJ1-3; D is uncertain. The germline V gene has CDR1 MNHNS and CDR2 SASEGT. The CDR3 has 15 amino acids. Trimming stripped 5 bases from V and 2 bases from J, with 13 bases between. The CDR3 coding sequence is TGTGCCAGCAGTCTAGGCTTTGGTACTGGAAACACCATATATTTT. Translation: CASSLGFGTGNTIYF.

The V gene is TRBV3-1, the J gene TRBJ1-2; TRBD1 matches at 8 bases. The V segment lost 3 bases and the J segment 5 bases; nucleotides outside the gene matches: 5. CDR1 and CDR2 (germline): LGHDT, YNNKEL (reference sequence). The CDR3 has 14 residues. For the CDR3, the DNA is TGTGCCAGCAGCCACGCTGGACAGGGATATGGCTACACCTTC. Its translation is CASSHAGQGYGYTF.

The gene calls are TRBV27 and TRBJ2-7, with TRBD2 as a possible D gene (8 bases). Germline V CDR1 and CDR2: MNHEY, SMNVEV (reference sequence). This CDR3 has 14 amino acids. The germline V and J ends were trimmed by 4 bases and 5 bases, with 15 bases remaining between them. CDR3 bases: TGTGCCAGCAGTTCCGGGAGGGGGCGGAACGAGCAGTACTTC. Encoded protein: CASSSGRGRNEQYF.

In the case of this clonotype: This is likely a read error, given that the CDR3 carries no conserved phenylalanine or tryptophan at its end. This rearrangement joins TRBV27 to TRBJ2-5, with no clear D. Germline V gene lookup returns CDR1 MNHEY and CDR2 SMNVEV (reference sequence). The V end was cut by 1 base, the J end by 5 bases, with 5 bases between. The CDR3 loop spans 12 amino acids. The CDR3 DNA reads TGTGCCAGCAGTTTATTGGGGGAGACCCAGTACTCC. Translating gives CASSLLGETQYS.

This clonotype was seen at least ten times. The chain has TRBV15 and TRBJ1-3; D not resolved. The germline gives CDR1 LNHNV, CDR2 YYDKDF (reference sequence). V gave up 0 bases and J gave up 0 bases, with 6 bases separating them. The CDR3 contains 15 residues. DNA of the CDR3: TGTGCCACCAGCAGAGATCGGGGCTCTGGAAACACCATATATTTT. Translation: CATSRDRGSGNTIYF.

Only a few counts were recorded for this clonotype. V gene TRBV6-2 or TRBV6-3 combines with J gene TRBJ1-5; 8 bases are shared with TRBD1. The CDR3 loop spans 14 amino acids. Germline V gives CDR1 MNHEY, CDR2 SVGEGT. V was clipped by 5 bases and J by 7 bases; unmatched bases: 7. The CDR3 bases are TGTGCCAGCAGTGCCGGACAGGGACGCCAGCCCCAGCATTTT. Its translation: CASSAGQGRQPQHF.

This clonotype was found a few times. J is TRBJ2-2 and V is TRBV14; 7 nucleotides agree with TRBD1. Germline values: CDR1 SGHDN, CDR2 FVKESK. There are 16 residues in the CDR3. With 2 bases clipped from V and 3 bases from J, the junction kept 6 bases outside the gene matches. The CDR3 DNA sequence: TGTGCCAGCAGCCAATGGGGGACAGAAGACACCGGGGAGCTGTTTTTT. It encodes CASSQWGTEDTGELFF.

The rearrangement uses TRBV19 and TRBJ2-1; D is unresolved. V shed 6 bases and J shed 0 bases, with 12 bases lying between them. The CDR3 is 15 residues long. Germline V gene data show CDR1 as LNHDA and CDR2 as SQIVND (reference sequence). CDR3 sequence reads: CASRGKGSSYNEQFF. In DNA, the CDR3 is TGTGCCAGTAGGGGAAAGGGATCCTCCTACAATGAGCAGTTCTTC.

In its sample, this clonotype was seen many times. The chain recombines TRBV28 with TRBJ1-3; D unresolved. V lost 6 bases, J lost 0 bases, and 9 bases lay in between. CDR1 is MDHEN, CDR2 SYDVKM, per germline. The CDR3 sequence is 14 residues long. DNA of the CDR3: TGTGCCAGCAGACTACTGCTCTCTGGAAACACCATATATTTT. Translated: CASRLLLSGNTIYF.

This clonotype was recorded many times. The DNA of the CDR3 is TGTGCCAGCAGTTTCCTGGGGACAGGGGGCACTGAAGCTTTCTTT. Translating it yields CASSFLGTGGTEAFF. The chain joins TRBV28 to TRBJ1-1; 11 bases fit TRBD1. The V segment lost 3 bases and the J segment 4 bases; nucleotides outside the gene matches: 4. The CDR3 sequence is 15 residues long. CDR1 and CDR2 from the germline V gene are MDHEN and SYDVKM. The full variable domain, with the rest looked up from reference TRBV28 and TRBJ1-1, is DVKVTQSSRYLVKRTGEKVFLECVQDMDHENMFWYRQDPGLGLRLIYFSYDVKMKEKGDIPEGYSVSREKKERFSLILESASTNQTSMYLCASSFLGTGGTEAFFGQGTRLTVV.

This clonotype came up many times. This CDR3 reads CASRLTGRKTEAFF. The CDR3 nucleotides read TGTGCCAGCAGGCTTACAGGGAGGAAGACTGAAGCTTTCTTT. The V and J genes are TRBV6-1 and TRBJ1-1; possibly TRBD1 for D (6 bases). The CDR3 is 14 residues long. Germline CDR1 reads MNHNS; CDR2 reads SASEGT. Trimming removed 6 bases at V and 5 bases at J, with 16 bases between.

The chain recombines TRBV5-1 with TRBJ2-7; TRBD1 aligns across 7 bases. J lost 0 bases, V lost 0 bases, and 6 bases had no gene match. CDR1 and CDR2 (germline): SGHRS, YFSETQ. This CDR3 has 16 amino acids. The DNA of the CDR3 is TGCGCCAGCAGCTTGGAGGGGGCCCTTTCCTCCTACGAGCAGTACTTC. Protein sequence: CASSLEGALSSYEQYF.

The chain combines TRBV6-1 with TRBJ1-5, with a possible D match to TRBD1 (5 bases). The CDR3 extends over 16 amino acids. CDR1 is MNHNS, CDR2 SASEGT, per germline. V lost 3 bases and J 5 bases, leaving 17 bases between the germline ends. CDR3 amino acids: CASSEPLPGGHQPQHF. The DNA of the CDR3 is TGTGCCAGCAGTGAGCCTCTACCGGGGGGACATCAGCCCCAGCATTTT.

The V call is TRBV6-5, the J call TRBJ1-1; D is ambiguous. The CDR3 totals 12 residues. Per the germline V gene, CDR1 is MNHEY and CDR2 is SVGAGI. V was cut by 3 bases and J by 6 bases, with 8 bases left in between. Here the CDR3 DNA reads TGTGCCAGCAGTTATCCAAGGGCTGAAGCTTTCTTT. Protein product: CASSYPRAEAFF.

Only a few counts were recorded for this clonotype. The V call is TRBV13, the J call TRBJ1-1, with D unclear. The CDR3 spans 14 residues. The germline CDR1 and CDR2 sequences are PRHDT and FYEKMQ (reference sequence). Trimming shortened V by 6 bases and J by 7 bases, and 18 bases separated the two germline ends. CDR3 in DNA: TGTGCCAGCAGGGTAGGTGGACGGACCTTTGAAGCTTTCTTT. It yields the protein CASRVGGRTFEAFF.

This clonotype was recorded many times. V gene TRBV29-1 combines with J gene TRBJ2-5; maybe TRBD2 (5 bases). V was trimmed by 2 bases and J by 5 bases, leaving 12 bases between them. The CDR3 totals 13 residues. In germline, CDR1 is SQVTM, CDR2 ANQGSEA. The CDR3: CSVELAIRETQYF. For the CDR3, the DNA is TGCAGCGTTGAACTAGCAATTAGGGAGACCCAGTACTTC.

This clonotype has only a few counts. One junction end does not reproduce the germline sequence, and a read error may be involved. This rearrangement joins TRBV2 to TRBJ1-2, with 8 bases matching TRBD1. Germline CDR1 is SNHLY and CDR2 is FYNNEI. The CDR3 runs to 14 residues. The CDR3 nucleotides are TGTGCCAGCAGCCCCAGGGGGCCTAACTATGACTACACCTTC. Its protein product is CASSPRGPNYDYTF.

Ten or more counts support this clonotype. The chain carries TRBV28 and TRBJ2-7; D remains ambiguous. Germline lookup yields CDR1 MDHEN and CDR2 SYDVKM. CDR3 length: 13 amino acids. V was trimmed by 7 bases and J by 0 bases, leaving 10 bases between them. The CDR3 nucleotides are TGTGCCAGCACCCCGGCAGGCTCCTACGAGCAGTACTTC. Its translation is CASTPAGSYEQYF. The full variable domain, in which reference TRBV28 and TRBJ2-7 provide the parts outside the CDR3, is DVKVTQSSRYLVKRTGEKVFLECVQDMDHENMFWYRQDPGLGLRLIYFSYDVKMKEKGDIPEGYSVSREKKERFSLILESASTNQTSMYLCASTPAGSYEQYFGPGTRLTVT.

V and J are TRBV6-1 and TRBJ2-1, with D perhaps matching TRBD2 (6 bases). Per the germline V gene, CDR1 is MNHNS and CDR2 is SASEGT. The CDR3 contains 15 residues. V shed 2 bases and J shed 2 bases, with 10 bases lying between them. The CDR3 protein is CASSEKRATYNEQFF. The CDR3 region has the DNA TGTGCCAGCAGTGAAAAGCGGGCCACCTACAATGAGCAGTTCTTC.

The chain recombines TRBV30 with TRBJ1-2, with TRBD1 as a possible D gene (6 bases). V lost 2 bases and J lost 4, with 14 bases in between. Per germline, CDR1 GTSNPN and CDR2 SVGIG (reference sequence). The CDR3 is made up of 14 amino acids. The chain's CDR3 is CAWSKNRVSYGYTF. The CDR3 DNA sequence: TGTGCCTGGAGTAAGAACAGGGTGAGCTATGGCTACACCTTC. Using reference TRBV30 and TRBJ1-2 for the parts outside the CDR3, the full variable domain is SQTIHQWPATLVQPVGSPLSLECTVEGTSNPNLYWYRQAAGRGLQLLFYSVGIGQISSEVPQNLSASRPQDRQFILSSKKLLLSDSGFYLCAWSKNRVSYGYTFGSGTRLTVV.

This clonotype came up many times. The gene calls are TRBV2 and TRBJ1-1; D call uncertain. Germline CDR1 SNHLY, CDR2 FYNNEI. The CDR3 extends over 17 amino acids. V was shortened by 1 base and J by 0 bases, with 15 bases between the two germline ends. For the CDR3, the DNA is TGTGCCAGCAGTGAAGGGCTGGGGAGAAGGGTGAACACTGAAGCTTTCTTT. Translated, it gives CASSEGLGRRVNTEAFF.

This clonotype has only a few counts. The chain uses TRBV25-1 and TRBJ2-5; weak D call: TRBD1 (5 bases). In germline, CDR1 is MGHDK, CDR2 SYGVNS. There are 14 residues in the CDR3. Trimming cost V 5 bases and J 5 bases, with 15 bases left between them. Written as DNA, the CDR3 is TGTGCCAGCAGTATATCAGGGTATTCGGAGACCCAGTACTTC. Its protein product is CASSISGYSETQYF.

This clonotype came up a few times. The chain recombines TRBV30 with TRBJ1-1; a possible D gene is TRBD1 (5 bases). Germline CDR1 is GTSNPN and CDR2 is SVGIG (reference sequence). V gave up 0 bases and J gave up 2 bases, with 10 bases separating them. The CDR3 covers 14 residues. CDR3 nucleotides: TGTGCCTGGAGTGTCGGAGGGGCCAACACTGAAGCTTTCTTT. Translation gives CAWSVGGANTEAFF.

This clonotype was counted a few times. The chain carries TRBV6-1 and TRBJ1-2; maybe TRBD1 (5 bases). Trimming pared 5 bases from V and 0 bases from J, leaving 10 bases between. Germline V gene lookup returns CDR1 MNHNS and CDR2 SASEGT. CDR3 length equals 14 residues. This chain's CDR3 is CASSRDGANYGYTF. The DNA for the CDR3 is TGTGCCAGCAGTCGGGACGGAGCTAACTATGGCTACACCTTC.

This clonotype was seen only a few times. This chain links TRBV29-1 with TRBJ1-4; a possible D gene is TRBD1 (6 bases). The CDR3 is 12 residues long. Germline-derived CDR1 and CDR2 are SQVTM and ANQGSEA. Trimming removed 6 bases at V and 8 bases at J, with 13 bases between. CDR3 DNA: TGCAGCGTAGCTTCGGGGGGCGAAAAACTGTTTTTT. Translation gives CSVASGGEKLFF.

This clonotype was detected once. The gene calls are TRBV7-9 and TRBJ1-2, with 9 bases matching TRBD1. Trimming cost V 4 bases and J 8 bases; bases outside gene matches: 11. Germline values: CDR1 SEHNR, CDR2 FQNEAQ (reference sequence). The CDR3 runs to 15 residues. CDR3 nucleotides: TGTGCCAGCAGCTCCGGGGTACAGGGGGCTGGGGGCTACACCTTC. Translated, it gives CASSSGVQGAGGYTF.